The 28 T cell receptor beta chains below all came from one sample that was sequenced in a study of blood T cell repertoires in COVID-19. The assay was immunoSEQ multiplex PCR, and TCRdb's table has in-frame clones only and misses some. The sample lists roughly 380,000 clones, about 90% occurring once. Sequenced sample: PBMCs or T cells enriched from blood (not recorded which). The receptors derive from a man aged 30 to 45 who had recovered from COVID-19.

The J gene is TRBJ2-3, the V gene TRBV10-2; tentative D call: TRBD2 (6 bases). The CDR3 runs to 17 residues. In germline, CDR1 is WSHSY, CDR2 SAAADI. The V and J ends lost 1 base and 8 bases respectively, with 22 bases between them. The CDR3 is CASSELYGGTKPGTQYF. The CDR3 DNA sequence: TGCGCCAGCAGTGAGTTGTATGGGGGGACCAAGCCAGGTACGCAGTATTTT.

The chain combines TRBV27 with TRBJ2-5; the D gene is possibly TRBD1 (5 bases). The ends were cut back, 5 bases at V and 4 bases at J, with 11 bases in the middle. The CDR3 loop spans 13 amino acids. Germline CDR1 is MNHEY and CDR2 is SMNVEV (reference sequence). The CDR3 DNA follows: TGTGCCAGCAGTATGGACACAGGAGAGACCCAGTACTTC. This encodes CASSMDTGETQYF.

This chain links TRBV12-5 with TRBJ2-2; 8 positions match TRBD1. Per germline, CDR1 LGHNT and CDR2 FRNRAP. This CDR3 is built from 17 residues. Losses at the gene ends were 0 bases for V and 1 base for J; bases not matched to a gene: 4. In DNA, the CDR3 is TGTGCTAGTGGTTTGGTACCTGGACAGGGGAACACCGGGGAGCTGTTTTTT. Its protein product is CASGLVPGQGNTGELFF.

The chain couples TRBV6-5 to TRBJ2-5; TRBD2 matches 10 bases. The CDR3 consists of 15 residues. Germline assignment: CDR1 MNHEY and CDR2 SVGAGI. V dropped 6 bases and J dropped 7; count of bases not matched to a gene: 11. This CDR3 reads CASRPGLATRMTQYF. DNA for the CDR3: TGTGCCAGCAGGCCGGGACTAGCGACAAGAATGACCCAGTACTTC.

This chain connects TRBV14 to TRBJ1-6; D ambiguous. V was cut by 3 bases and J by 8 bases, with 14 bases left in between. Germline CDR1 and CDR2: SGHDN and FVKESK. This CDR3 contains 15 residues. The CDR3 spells CASSQTWLGDSPLHF. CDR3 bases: TGTGCCAGCAGCCAGACGTGGTTGGGCGATTCACCCCTCCACTTT.

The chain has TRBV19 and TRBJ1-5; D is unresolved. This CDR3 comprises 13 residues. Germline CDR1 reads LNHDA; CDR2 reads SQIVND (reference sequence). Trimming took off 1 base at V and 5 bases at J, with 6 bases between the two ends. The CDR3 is CASSIGAHQPQHF. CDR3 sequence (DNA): TGTGCCAGTAGTATAGGAGCCCATCAGCCCCAGCATTTT. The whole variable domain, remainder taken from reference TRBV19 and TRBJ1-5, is DGGITQSPKYLFRKEGQNVTLSCEQNLNHDAMYWYRQDPGQGLRLIYYSQIVNDFQKGDIAEGYSVSREKKESFPLTVTSAQKNPTAFYLCASSIGAHQPQHFGDGTRLSIL.

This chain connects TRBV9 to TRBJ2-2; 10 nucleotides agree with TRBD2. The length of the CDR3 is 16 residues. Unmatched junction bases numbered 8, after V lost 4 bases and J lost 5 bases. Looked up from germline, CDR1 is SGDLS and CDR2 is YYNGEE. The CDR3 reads CASSSAGGHETGELFF. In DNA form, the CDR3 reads TGTGCCAGCAGCTCAGCGGGGGGGCATGAAACCGGGGAGCTGTTTTTT.

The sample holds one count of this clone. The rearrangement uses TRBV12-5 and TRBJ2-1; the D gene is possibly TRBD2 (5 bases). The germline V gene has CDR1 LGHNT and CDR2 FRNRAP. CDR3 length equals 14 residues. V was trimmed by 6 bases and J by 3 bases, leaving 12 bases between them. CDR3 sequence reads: CASGQGRDYNEQFF. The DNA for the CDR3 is TGTGCTAGTGGGCAAGGACGGGACTACAATGAGCAGTTCTTC.

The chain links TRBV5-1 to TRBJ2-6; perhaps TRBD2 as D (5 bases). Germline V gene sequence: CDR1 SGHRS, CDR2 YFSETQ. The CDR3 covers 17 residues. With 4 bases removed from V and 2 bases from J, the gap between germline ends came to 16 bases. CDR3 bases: TGCGCCAGCAGCCATCTACCCGAGACTACTGGGGCCAACGTCCTGACTTTC. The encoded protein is CASSHLPETTGANVLTF.

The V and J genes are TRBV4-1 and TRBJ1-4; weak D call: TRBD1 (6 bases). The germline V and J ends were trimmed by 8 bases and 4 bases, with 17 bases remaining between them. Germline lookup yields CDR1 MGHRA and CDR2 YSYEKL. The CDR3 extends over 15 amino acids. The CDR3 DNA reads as TGCGCCAGCGCAACTGAAGGGGGGGGTAATGAAAAACTGTTTTTT. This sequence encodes CASATEGGGNEKLFF.

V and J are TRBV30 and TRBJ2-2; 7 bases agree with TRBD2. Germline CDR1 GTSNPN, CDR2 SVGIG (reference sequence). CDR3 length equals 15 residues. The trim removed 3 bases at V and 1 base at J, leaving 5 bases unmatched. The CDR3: CAWSPGLGNTGELFF. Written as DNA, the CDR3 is TGTGCCTGGAGCCCCGGACTAGGGAACACCGGGGAGCTGTTTTTT.

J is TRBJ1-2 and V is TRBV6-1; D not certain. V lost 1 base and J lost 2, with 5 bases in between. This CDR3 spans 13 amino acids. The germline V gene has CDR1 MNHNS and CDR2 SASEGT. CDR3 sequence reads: CASSEGPNYGYTF. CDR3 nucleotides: TGTGCCAGCAGTGAAGGGCCGAACTATGGCTACACCTTC.

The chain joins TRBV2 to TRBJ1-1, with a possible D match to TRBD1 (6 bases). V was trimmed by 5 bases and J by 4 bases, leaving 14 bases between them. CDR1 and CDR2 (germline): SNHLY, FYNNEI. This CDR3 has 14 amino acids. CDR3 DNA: TGTGCCAGCAGTCAACAGGGCGACGGCACTGAAGCTTTCTTT. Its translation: CASSQQGDGTEAFF.

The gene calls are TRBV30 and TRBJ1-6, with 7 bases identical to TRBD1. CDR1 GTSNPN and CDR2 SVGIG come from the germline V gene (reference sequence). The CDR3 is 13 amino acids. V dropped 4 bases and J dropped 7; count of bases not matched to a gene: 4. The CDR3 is CAWMGQLNSPLHF. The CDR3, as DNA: TGTGCCTGGATGGGACAGTTAAATTCACCCCTCCACTTT.

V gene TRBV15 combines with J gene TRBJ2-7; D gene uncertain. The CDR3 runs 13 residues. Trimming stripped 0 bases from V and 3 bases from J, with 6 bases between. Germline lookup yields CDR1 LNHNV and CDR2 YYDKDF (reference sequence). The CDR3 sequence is CATSRDPGYEQYF. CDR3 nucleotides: TGTGCCACCAGCAGAGATCCAGGCTACGAGCAGTACTTC. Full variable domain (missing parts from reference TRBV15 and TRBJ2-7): DAMVIQNPRYQVTQFGKPVTLSCSQTLNHNVMYWYQQKSSQAPKLLFHYYDKDFNNEADTPDNFQSRRPNTSFCFLDIRSPGLGDTAMYLCATSRDPGYEQYFGPGTRLTVT.

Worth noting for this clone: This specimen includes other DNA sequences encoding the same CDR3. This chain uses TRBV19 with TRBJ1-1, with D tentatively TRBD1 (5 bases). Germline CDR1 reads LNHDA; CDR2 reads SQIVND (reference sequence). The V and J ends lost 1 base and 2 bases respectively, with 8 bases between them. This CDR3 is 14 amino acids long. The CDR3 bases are TGTGCCAGTAGTATAGGAACAGGAAACACTGAAGCTTTCTTT. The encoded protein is CASSIGTGNTEAFF.

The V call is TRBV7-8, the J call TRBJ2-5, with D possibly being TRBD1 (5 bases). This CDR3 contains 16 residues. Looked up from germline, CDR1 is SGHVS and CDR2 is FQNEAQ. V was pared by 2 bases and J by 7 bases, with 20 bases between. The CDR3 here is CASSLTALSGYGTQYF. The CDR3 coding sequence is TGTGCCAGCAGCTTAACCGCACTTTCAGGGTATGGGACCCAGTACTTC.

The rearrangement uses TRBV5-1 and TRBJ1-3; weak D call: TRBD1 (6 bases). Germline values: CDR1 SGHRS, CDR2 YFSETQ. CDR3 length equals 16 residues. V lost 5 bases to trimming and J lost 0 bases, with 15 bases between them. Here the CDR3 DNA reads TGCGCCAGCAGTCCGCAGACAGGTGACTCTGGAAACACCATATATTTT. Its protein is CASSPQTGDSGNTIYF.

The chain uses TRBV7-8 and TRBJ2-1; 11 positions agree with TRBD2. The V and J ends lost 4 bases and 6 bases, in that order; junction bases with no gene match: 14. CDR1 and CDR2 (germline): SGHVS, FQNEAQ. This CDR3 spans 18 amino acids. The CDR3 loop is CASSSYVTSGGKFNEQFF. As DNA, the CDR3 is TGTGCCAGCAGCTCATACGTTACTAGCGGGGGTAAATTCAATGAGCAGTTCTTC.

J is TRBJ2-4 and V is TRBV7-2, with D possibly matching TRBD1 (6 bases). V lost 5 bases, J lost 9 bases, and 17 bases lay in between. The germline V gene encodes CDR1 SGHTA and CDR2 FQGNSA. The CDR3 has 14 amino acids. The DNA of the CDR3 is TGTGCCAGCAGCGTACGACAGGCAATGAGCATTCAGTACTTC. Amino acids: CASSVRQAMSIQYF.

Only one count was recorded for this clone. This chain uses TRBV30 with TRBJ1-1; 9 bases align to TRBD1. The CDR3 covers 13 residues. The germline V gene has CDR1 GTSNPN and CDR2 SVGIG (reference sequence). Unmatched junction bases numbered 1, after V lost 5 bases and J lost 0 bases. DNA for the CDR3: TGTGCCTGGGGGACAGGGATGAACACTGAAGCTTTCTTT. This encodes CAWGTGMNTEAFF.

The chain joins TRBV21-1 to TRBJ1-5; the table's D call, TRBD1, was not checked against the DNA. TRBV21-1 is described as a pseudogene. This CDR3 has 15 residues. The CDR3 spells CASRAGTGGLGPQHF. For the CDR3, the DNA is TGTGCCAGCAGAGCCGGGACAGGGGGGTTGGGGCCCCAGCATTTT.

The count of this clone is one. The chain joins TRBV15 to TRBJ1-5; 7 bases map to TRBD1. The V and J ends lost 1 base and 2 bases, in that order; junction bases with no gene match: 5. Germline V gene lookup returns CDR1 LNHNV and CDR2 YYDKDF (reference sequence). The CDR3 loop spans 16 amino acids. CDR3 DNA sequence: TGTGCCACCAGCAGAGGACAGGGTGCTGGCAATCAGCCCCAGCATTTT. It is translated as CATSRGQGAGNQPQHF.

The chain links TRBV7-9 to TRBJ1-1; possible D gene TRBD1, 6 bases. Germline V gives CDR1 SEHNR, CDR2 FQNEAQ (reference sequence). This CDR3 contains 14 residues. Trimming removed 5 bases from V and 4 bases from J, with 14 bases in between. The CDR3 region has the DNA TGTGCCAGCAGCATGACAGGCAAAGGCACTGAAGCTTTCTTT. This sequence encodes CASSMTGKGTEAFF.

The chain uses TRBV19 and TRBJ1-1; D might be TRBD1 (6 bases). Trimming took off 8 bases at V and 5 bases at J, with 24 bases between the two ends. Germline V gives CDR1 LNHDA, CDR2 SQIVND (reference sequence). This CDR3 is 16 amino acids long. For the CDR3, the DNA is TGTGCCAGTTGCCCCACAGGGTTGGGGCCCGGGACTGAAGCTTTCTTT. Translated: CASCPTGLGPGTEAFF.

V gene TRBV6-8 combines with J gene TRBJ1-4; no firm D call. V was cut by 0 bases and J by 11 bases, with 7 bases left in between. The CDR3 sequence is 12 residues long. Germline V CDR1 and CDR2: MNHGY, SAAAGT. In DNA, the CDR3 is TGTGCCAGCAGTTACTCCTTGAGGAAACTGTTTTTT. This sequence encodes CASSYSLRKLFF.

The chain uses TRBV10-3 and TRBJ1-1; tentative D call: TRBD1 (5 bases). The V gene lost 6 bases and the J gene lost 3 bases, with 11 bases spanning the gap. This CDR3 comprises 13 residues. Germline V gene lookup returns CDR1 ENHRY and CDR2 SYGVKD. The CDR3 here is CAIRTTEYTEAFF. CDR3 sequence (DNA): TGTGCCATCAGGACGACAGAATACACTGAAGCTTTCTTT.

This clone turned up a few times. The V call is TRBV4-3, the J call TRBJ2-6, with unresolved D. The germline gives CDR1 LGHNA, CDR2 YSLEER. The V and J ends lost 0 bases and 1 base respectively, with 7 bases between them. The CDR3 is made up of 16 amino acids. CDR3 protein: CASSQEAGSGANVLTF. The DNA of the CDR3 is TGCGCCAGCAGCCAAGAGGCAGGATCTGGGGCCAACGTCCTGACTTTC.